This T cell receptor (beta chain) appears in the sequencing data of a study of CD8 T cells in ankylosing spondylitis. TCRdb reprocessed the 5' RACE reads via MiXCR and lists one record per CDR3 protein. The repertoire holds 150,000 to 200,000 distinct CDR3 sequences, roughly 10% seen once, with 25% to 35% in the top ten. This clonotype was detected only a few times. CDR3 size: 14 residues. Germline CDR1 is SGHRS and CDR2 is YFSETQ. V shed 0 bases and J shed 3 bases, with 9 bases lying between them. Sequenced material: blood, either unsorted or a sorted T cell fraction (not recorded which). This clonotype was obtained from a male donor with ankylosing spondylitis or in good health (not recorded which). This chain joins TRBV5-1 and TRBJ2-5; D remains unclear. CDR3 DNA sequence: TGCGCCAGCAGCTTGGAACGGGCGAAAGAGACCCAGTACTTC. The encoded protein is CASSLERAKETQYF.